This T cell receptor beta chain stems from a study of blood T cell repertoires in COVID-19. Study overall: Researchers got acute and convalescent COVID-19 samples from the United States, Italy and Spain. T cells, B-cell-depleted T cells, or PBMCs supplied cDNA or gDNA.

Germline trimming cut 4 bases from V and 6 bases from J; bases unmatched to any gene: 13. The germline CDR1 and CDR2 sequences are LGHDT and YNNKEL (reference sequence). The CDR3 runs to 16 residues. Original methodology: Using reference gene primer amplification, nucleated cell counts were estimated. The data were produced by immunoSEQ multiplex PCR, yet TCRdb's version contains in-frame clones alone and is incomplete. Clonal size and the V and J genes are those of that table, whereas D and trimming came from the DNA. The sample lists 200,000 to 250,000 clones; roughly 85% were seen once. This chain joins TRBV3-1 (or the pseudogene TRBV3-2) and TRBJ1-2, with 8 positions matching TRBD1. The receptor was derived from a woman aged 18-29 years with acute or convalescent COVID-19. The sample was peripheral blood. CDR3 sequence (DNA): TGTGCCAGCAGCCTATACCAGGGGGCGTCTGGCAATGGCTACACCTTC. This codes for CASSLYQGASGNGYTF.